The next 4 T cell receptor beta chains were all read from a single sample in a study of cytomegalovirus exposure and HLA in healthy donors. Using immunoSEQ multiplex PCR, the repertoire was profiled, and TCRdb retains in-frame clones only, with some absent. The sample includes about 200,000 clones, around 86% of them seen just once. Sequencing used PBMCs. The receptors originated from a woman younger than 30 in good health and CMV-seropositive.

J is TRBJ2-5 and V is TRBV11-1, with D maybe TRBD1 (5 bases). Trimming cost V 5 bases and J 1 base, with 11 bases left between them. Germline V lookup: CDR1 SGHAT, CDR2 FQDESV (reference sequence). The CDR3 runs 14 residues. The CDR3 bases are TGTGCCAGCAGCCCTCGGACATCCCAAGAGACCCAGTACTTC. Its translation is CASSPRTSQETQYF. The whole variable domain, filled in from reference TRBV11-1 and TRBJ2-5, reads EAEVAQSPRYKITEKSQAVAFWCDPISGHATLYWYRQILGQGPELLVQFQDESVVDDSQLPKDRFSAERLKGVDSTLKIQPAELGDSAMYLCASSPRTSQETQYFGPGTRLLVL.

J is TRBJ2-2 and V is TRBV9, with D tentatively TRBD1 (6 bases). Germline CDR1 is SGDLS and CDR2 is YYNGEE. CDR3 length equals 17 residues. V lost 0 bases and J 1 base, leaving 13 bases between the germline ends. CDR3 in amino acids: CASSVVTTGQNTGELFF. The DNA of the CDR3 is TGTGCCAGCAGCGTAGTTACCACGGGACAGAACACCGGGGAGCTGTTTTTT.

The chain links TRBV28 to TRBJ1-1; the D gene is possibly TRBD1 (5 bases). Germline V gene lookup returns CDR1 MDHEN and CDR2 SYDVKM. With 5 bases removed from V and 6 bases from J, the gap between germline ends came to 7 bases. The CDR3 totals 11 residues. The CDR3 DNA reads as TGTGCCAGCAGTACCAGGGCTGAAGCTTTCTTT. Translation: CASSTRAEAFF.

The chain recombines TRBV28 with TRBJ1-1; TRBD1 aligns across 8 bases. CDR3 length: 15 residues. V dropped 5 bases and J dropped 5; count of bases not matched to a gene: 10. Germline-derived CDR1 and CDR2 are MDHEN and SYDVKM. The CDR3 loop reads CASSAFTGGGTEAFF. The CDR3 DNA reads as TGTGCCAGCAGTGCCTTTACAGGGGGGGGGACTGAAGCTTTCTTT.